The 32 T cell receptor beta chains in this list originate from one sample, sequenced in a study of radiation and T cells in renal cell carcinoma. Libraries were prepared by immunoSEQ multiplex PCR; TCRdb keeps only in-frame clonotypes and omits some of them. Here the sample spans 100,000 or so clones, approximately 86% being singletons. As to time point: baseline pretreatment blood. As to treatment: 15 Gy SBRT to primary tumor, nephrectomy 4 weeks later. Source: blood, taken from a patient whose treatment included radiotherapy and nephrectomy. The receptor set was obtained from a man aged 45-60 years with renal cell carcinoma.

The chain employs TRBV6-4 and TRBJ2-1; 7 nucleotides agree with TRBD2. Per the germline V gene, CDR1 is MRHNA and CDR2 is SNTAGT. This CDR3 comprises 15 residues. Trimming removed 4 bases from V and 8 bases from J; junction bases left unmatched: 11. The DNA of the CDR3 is TGTGCCAGCAGTGTCGGGAGGTTCGCTAACCATGAGCAGTTCTTC. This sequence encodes CASSVGRFANHEQFF.

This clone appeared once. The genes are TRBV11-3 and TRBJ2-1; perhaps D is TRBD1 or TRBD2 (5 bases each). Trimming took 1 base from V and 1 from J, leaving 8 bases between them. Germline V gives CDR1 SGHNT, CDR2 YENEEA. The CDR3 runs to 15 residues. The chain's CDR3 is CASSLGDGSYNEQFF. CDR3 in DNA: TGTGCCAGCAGCTTAGGGGACGGTTCCTACAATGAGCAGTTCTTC.

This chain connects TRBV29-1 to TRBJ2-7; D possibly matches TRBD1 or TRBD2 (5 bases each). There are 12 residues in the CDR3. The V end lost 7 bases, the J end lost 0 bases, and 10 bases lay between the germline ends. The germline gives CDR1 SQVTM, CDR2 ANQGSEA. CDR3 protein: CSARGSSYEQYF. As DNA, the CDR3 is TGCAGCGCCCGGGGCAGCTCCTACGAGCAGTACTTC.

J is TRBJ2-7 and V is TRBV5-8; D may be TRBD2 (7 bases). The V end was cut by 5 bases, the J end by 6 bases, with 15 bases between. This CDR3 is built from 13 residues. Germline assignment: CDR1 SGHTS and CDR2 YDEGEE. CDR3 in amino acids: CASRSVGGAEQYF. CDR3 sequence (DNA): TGTGCCAGCAGGTCGGTAGGGGGGGCCGAGCAGTACTTC.

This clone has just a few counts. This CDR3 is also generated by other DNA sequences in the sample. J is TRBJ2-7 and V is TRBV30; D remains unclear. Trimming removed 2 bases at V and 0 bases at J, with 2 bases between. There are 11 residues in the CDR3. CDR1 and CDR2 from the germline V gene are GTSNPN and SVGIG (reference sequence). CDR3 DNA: TGTGCCTGGAGTCTCTCCTACGAGCAGTACTTC. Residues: CAWSLSYEQYF.

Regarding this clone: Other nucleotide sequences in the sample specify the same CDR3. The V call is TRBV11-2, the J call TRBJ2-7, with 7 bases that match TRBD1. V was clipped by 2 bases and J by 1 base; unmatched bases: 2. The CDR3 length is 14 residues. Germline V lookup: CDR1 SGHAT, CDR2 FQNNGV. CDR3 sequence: CASSLYRGSYEQYF. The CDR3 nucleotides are TGTGCCAGCAGCTTATACAGGGGATCCTACGAGCAGTACTTC.

CDR3 sequence: CASRGQSTDTQYF. The CDR3 region has the DNA TGCGCCAGCAGGGGACAGAGCACAGATACGCAGTATTTT. V gene TRBV10-2 combines with J gene TRBJ2-3; 7 nucleotides agree with TRBD1. The junction had 0 bases not matched to a gene; V was cut back by 6 bases and J by 0 bases. In germline, CDR1 is WSHSY, CDR2 SAAADI. CDR3 length equals 13 residues.

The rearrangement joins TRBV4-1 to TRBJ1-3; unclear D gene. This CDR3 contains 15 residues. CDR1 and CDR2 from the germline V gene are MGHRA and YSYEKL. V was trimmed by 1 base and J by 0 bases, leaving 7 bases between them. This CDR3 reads CASSQAHNSGNTIYF. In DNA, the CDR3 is TGCGCCAGCAGCCAAGCCCACAACTCTGGAAACACCATATATTTT.

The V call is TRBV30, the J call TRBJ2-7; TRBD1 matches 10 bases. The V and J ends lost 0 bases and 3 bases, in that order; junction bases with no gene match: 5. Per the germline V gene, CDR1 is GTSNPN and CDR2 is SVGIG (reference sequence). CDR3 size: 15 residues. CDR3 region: CAWSVSTGGHYEQYF. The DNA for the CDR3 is TGTGCCTGGAGTGTATCGACAGGGGGCCACTACGAGCAGTACTTC.

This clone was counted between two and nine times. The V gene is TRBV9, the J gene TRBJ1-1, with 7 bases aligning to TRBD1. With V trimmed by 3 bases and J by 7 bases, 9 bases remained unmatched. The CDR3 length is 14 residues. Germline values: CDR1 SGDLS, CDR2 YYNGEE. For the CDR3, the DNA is TGTGCCAGCAGCGGGCGCAGGGGGTTTGGTGAAGCTTTCTTT. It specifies CASSGRRGFGEAFF. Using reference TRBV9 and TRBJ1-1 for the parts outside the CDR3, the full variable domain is DSGVTQTPKHLITATGQRVTLRCSPRSGDLSVYWYQQSLDQGLQFLIQYYNGEERAKGNILERFSAQQFPDLHSELNLSSLELGDSALYFCASSGRRGFGEAFFGQGTRLTVV.

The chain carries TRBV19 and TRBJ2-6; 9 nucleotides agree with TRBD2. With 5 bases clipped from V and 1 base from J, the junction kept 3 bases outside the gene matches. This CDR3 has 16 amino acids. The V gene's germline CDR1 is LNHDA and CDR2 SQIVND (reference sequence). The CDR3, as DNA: TGTGCCAGTAGTGCTAGCGGGGTTTCTGGGGCCAACGTCCTGACTTTC. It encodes CASSASGVSGANVLTF.

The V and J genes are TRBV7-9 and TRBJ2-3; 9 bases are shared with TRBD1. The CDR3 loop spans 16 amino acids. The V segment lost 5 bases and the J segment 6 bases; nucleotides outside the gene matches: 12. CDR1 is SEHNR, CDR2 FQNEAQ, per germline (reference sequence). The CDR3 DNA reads TGTGCCAGCAGCAATCTTCCCGGGACAGGGACCGATACGCAGTATTTT. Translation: CASSNLPGTGTDTQYF.

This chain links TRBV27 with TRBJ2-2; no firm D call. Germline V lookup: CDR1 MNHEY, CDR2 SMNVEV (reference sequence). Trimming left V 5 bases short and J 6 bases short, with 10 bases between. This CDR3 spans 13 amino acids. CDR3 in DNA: TGTGCCAGCAGTCTTTATAGAGCCGGGGAGCTGTTTTTT. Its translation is CASSLYRAGELFF.

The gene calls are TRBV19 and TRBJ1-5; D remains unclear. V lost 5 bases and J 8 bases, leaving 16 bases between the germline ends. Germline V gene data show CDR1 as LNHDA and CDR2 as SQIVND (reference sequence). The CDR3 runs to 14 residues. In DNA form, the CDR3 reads TGTGCCAGTAGTGAGGAGGCTAGGTATGAGCCCCAGCATTTT. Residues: CASSEEARYEPQHF.

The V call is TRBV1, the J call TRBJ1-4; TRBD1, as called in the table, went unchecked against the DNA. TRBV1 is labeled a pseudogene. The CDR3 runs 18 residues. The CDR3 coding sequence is TGCACCAGCAGCCAAGATTGGCCCTTCAGAATAACTAATGAAAAACTGTTTTTT. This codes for CTSSQDWPFRITNEKLFF.

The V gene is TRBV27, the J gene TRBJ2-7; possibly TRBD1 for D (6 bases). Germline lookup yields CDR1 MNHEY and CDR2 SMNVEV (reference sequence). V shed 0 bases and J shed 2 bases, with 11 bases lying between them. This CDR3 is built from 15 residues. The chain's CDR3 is CASSLSVGTTYEQYF. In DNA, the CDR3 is TGTGCCAGCAGTTTATCGGTGGGGACAACCTACGAGCAGTACTTC.

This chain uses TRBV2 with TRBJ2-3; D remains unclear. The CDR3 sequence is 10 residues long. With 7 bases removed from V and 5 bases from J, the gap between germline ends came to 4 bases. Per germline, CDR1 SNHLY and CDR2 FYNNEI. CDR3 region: CASNKDTQYF. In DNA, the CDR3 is TGTGCCAGCAACAAAGATACGCAGTATTTT.

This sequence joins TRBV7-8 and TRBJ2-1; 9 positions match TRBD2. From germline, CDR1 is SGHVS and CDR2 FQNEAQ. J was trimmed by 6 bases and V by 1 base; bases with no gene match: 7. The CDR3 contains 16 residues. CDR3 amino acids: CASSLVASGTLNEQFF. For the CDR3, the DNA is TGTGCCAGCAGCTTAGTAGCTAGCGGGACCCTCAATGAGCAGTTCTTC. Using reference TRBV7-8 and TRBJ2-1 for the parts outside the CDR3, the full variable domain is GAGVSQSPRYKVAKRGQDVALRCDPISGHVSLFWYQQALGQGPEFLTYFQNEAQLDKSGLPSDRFFAERPEGSVSTLKIQRTQQEDSAVYLCASSLVASGTLNEQFFGPGTRLTVL.

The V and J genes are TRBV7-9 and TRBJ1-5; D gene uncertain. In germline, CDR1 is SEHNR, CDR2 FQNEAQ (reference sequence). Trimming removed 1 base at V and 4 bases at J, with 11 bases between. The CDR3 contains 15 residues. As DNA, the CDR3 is TGTGCCAGCAGCTTAGAAGGGCTCAAGAATCAGCCCCAGCATTTT. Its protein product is CASSLEGLKNQPQHF.

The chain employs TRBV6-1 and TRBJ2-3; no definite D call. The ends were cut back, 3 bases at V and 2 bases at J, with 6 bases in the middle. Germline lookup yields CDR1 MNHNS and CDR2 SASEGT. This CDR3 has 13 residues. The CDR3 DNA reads TGTGCCAGCAGTGACCCCGCCACAGATACGCAGTATTTT. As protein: CASSDPATDTQYF.

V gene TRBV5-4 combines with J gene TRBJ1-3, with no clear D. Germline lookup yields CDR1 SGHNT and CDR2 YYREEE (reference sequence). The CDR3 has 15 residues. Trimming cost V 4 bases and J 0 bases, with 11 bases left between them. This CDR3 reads CASSPGPSSGNTIYF. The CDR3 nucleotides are TGTGCCAGCAGCCCAGGTCCCTCCTCTGGAAACACCATATATTTT.

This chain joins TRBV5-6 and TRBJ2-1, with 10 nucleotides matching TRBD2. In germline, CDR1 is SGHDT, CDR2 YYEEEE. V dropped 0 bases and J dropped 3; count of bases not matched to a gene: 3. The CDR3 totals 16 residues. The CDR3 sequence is CASSLGLAGVYNEQFF. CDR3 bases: TGTGCCAGCAGCTTGGGGCTAGCGGGAGTCTACAATGAGCAGTTCTTC. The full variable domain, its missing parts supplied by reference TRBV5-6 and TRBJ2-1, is DAGVTQSPTHLIKTRGQQVTLRCSPKSGHDTVSWYQQALGQGPQFIFQYYEEEERQRGNFPDRFSGHQFPNYSSELNVNALLLGDSALYLCASSLGLAGVYNEQFFGPGTRLTVL.

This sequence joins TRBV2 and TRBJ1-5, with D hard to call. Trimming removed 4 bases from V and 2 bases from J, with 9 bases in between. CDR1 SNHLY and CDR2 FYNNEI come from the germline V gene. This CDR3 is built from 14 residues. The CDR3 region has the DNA TGTGCCAGCAGTGGCGGCGTAGGCAATCAGCCCCAGCATTTT. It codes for CASSGGVGNQPQHF.

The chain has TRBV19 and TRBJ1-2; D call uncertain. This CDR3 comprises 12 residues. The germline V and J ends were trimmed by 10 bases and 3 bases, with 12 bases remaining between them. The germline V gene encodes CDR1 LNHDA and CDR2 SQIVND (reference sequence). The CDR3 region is CATRGTHYGYTF. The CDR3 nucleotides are TGTGCCACTAGAGGTACCCACTATGGCTACACCTTC.

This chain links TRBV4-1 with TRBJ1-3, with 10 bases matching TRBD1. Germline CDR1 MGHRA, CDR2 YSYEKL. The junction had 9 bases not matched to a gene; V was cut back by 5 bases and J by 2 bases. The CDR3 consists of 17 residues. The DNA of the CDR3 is TGCGCCAGCAGCTTACACCGGGACAGGGGTACTGGAAACACCATATATTTT. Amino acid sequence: CASSLHRDRGTGNTIYF.

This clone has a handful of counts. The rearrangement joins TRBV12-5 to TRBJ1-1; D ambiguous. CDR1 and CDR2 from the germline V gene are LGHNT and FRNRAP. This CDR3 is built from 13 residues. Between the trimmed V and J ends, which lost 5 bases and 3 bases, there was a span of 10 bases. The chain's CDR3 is CASGRAPDTEAFF. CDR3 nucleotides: TGTGCTAGTGGTCGGGCCCCGGACACTGAAGCTTTCTTT.

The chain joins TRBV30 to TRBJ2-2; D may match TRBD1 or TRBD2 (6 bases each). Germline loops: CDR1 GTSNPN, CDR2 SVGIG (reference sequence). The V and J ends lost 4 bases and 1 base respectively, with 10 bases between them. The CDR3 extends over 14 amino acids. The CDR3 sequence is CAWIGGQNTGELFF. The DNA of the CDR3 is TGTGCCTGGATAGGGGGGCAGAACACCGGGGAGCTGTTTTTT.

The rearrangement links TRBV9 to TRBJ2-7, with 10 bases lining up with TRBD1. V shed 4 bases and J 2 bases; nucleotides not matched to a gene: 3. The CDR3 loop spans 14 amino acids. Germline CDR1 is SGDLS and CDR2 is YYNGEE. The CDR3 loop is CASSRTGGAYEQYF. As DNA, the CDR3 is TGTGCCAGCAGCCGGACAGGGGGAGCCTACGAGCAGTACTTC.

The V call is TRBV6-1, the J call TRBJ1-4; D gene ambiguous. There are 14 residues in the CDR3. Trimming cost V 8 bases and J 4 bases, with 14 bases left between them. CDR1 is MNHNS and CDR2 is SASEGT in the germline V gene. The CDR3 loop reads CASGQARLNEKLFF. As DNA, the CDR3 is TGTGCCAGCGGGCAGGCACGGCTTAATGAAAAACTGTTTTTT.

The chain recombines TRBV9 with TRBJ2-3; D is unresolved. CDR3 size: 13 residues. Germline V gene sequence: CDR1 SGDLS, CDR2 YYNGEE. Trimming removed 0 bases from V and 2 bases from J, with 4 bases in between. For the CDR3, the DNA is TGTGCCAGCAGCGTAGGAGACACAGATACGCAGTATTTT. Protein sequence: CASSVGDTDTQYF.

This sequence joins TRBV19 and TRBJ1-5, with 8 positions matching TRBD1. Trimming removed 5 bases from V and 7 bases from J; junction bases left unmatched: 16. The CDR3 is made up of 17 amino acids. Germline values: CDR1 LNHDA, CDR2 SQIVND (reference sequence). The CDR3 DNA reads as TGTGCCAGTAGTCCTACCCAGGGGGCAGGCTTTGTCCAGCCCCAGCATTTT. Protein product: CASSPTQGAGFVQPQHF. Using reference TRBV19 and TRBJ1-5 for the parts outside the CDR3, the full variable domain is DGGITQSPKYLFRKEGQNVTLSCEQNLNHDAMYWYRQDPGQGLRLIYYSQIVNDFQKGDIAEGYSVSREKKESFPLTVTSAQKNPTAFYLCASSPTQGAGFVQPQHFGDGTRLSIL.

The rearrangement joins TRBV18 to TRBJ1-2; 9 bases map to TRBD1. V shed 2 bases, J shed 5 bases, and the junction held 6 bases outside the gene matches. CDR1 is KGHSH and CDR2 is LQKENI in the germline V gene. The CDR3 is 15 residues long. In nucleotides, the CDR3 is TGTGCCAGCTCACCAGCGGGACAGGGAAAGTATGGCTACACCTTC. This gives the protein CASSPAGQGKYGYTF.